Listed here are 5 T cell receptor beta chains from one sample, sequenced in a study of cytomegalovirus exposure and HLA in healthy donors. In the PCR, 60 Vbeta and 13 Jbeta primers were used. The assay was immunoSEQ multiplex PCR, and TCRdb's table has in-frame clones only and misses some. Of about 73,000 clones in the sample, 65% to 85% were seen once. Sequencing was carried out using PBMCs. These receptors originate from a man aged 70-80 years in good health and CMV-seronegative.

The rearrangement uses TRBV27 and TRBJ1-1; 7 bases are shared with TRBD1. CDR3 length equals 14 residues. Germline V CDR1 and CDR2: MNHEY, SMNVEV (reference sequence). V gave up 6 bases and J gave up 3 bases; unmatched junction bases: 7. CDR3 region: CASSQDRRHTEAFF. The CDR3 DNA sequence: TGTGCCAGCAGCCAGGACAGGCGGCACACTGAAGCTTTCTTT.

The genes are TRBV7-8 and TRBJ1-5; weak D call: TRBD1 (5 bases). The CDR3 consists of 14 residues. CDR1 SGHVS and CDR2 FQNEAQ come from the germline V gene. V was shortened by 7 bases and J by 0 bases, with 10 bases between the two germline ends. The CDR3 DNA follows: TGTGCCAGCACGCAGGGTCTTAGCAATCAGCCCCAGCATTTT. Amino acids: CASTQGLSNQPQHF.

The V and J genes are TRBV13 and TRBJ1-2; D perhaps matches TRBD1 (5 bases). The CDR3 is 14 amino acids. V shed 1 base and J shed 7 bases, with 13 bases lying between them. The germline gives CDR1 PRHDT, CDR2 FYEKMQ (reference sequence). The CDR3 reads CASSLAPGRSGYTF. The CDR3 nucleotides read TGTGCCAGCAGCTTAGCTCCAGGGCGGAGTGGCTACACCTTC.

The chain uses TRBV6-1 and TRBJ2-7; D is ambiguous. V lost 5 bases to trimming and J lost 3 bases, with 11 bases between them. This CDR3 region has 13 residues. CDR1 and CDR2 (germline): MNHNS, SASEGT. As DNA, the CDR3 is TGTGCCAGCAGTCAATATATGAGCTACGAGCAGTACTTC. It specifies CASSQYMSYEQYF.

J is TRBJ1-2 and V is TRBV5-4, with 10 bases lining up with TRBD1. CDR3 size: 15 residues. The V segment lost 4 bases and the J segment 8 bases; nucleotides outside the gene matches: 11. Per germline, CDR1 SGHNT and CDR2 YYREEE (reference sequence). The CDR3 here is CASSIRQGASLGYTF. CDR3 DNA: TGTGCCAGCAGCATACGACAGGGGGCATCGCTAGGCTACACCTTC.